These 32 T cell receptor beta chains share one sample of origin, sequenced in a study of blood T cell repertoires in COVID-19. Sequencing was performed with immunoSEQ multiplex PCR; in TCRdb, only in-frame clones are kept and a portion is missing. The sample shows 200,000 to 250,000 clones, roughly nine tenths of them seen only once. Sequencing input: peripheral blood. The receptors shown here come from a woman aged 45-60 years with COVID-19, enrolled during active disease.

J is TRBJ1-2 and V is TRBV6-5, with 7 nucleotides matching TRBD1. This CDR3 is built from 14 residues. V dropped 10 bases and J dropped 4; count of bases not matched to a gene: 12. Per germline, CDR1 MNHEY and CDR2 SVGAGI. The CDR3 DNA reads TGTGCCACTAGGATCATGGGACAGTTCTATGGCTACACCTTC. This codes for CATRIMGQFYGYTF.

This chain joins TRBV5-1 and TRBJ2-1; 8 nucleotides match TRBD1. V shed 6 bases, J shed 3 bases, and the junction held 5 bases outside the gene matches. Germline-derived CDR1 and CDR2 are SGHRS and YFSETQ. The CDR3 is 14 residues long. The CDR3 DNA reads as TGCGCCAGCAAGGAACAGGGGGGCTACAATGAGCAGTTCTTC. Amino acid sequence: CASKEQGGYNEQFF.

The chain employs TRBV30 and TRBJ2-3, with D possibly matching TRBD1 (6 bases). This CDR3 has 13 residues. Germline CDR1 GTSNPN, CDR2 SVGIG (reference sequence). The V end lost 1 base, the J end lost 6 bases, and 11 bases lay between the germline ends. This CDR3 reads CAWSAGTTDTQYF. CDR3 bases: TGTGCCTGGAGTGCCGGGACAACCGATACGCAGTATTTT.

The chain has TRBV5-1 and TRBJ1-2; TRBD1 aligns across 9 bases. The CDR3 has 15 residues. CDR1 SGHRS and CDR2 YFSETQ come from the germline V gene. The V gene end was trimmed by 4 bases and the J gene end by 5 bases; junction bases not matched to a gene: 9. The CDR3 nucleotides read TGCGCCAGCAGCCAAAACAGGGGGCCGGGGTATGGCTACACCTTC. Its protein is CASSQNRGPGYGYTF. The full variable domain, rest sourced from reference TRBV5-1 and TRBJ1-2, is KAGVTQTPRYLIKTRGQQVTLSCSPISGHRSVSWYQQTPGQGLQFLFEYFSETQRNKGNFPGRFSGRQFSNSRSEMNVSTLELGDSALYLCASSQNRGPGYGYTFGSGTRLTVV.

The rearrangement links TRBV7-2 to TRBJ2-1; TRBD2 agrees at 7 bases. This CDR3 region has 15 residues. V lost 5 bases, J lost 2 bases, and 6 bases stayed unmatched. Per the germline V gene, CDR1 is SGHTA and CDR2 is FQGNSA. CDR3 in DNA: TGTGCCAGCAGCCCCGGGGGGACCGCCTACAATGAGCAGTTCTTC. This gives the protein CASSPGGTAYNEQFF.

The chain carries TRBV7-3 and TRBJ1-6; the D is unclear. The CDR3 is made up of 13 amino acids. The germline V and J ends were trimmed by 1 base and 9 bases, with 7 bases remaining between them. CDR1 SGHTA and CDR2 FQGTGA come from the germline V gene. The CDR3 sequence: CASSLKASSPLHF. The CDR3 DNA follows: TGTGCCAGCAGCTTAAAAGCAAGTTCACCCCTCCACTTT.

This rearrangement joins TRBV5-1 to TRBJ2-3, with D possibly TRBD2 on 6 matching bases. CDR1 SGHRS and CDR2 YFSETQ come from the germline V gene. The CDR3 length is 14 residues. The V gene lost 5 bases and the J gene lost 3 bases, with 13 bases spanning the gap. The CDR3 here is CASSPRAGTDTQYF. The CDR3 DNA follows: TGCGCCAGCAGTCCTCGGGCGGGGACAGATACGCAGTATTTT. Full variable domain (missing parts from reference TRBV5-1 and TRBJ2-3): KAGVTQTPRYLIKTRGQQVTLSCSPISGHRSVSWYQQTPGQGLQFLFEYFSETQRNKGNFPGRFSGRQFSNSRSEMNVSTLELGDSALYLCASSPRAGTDTQYFGPGTRLTVL.

The CDR3 loop is CASGGTTGELFF. CDR3 in DNA: TGTGCTAGTGGCGGTACTACCGGGGAGCTGTTTTTT. J is TRBJ2-2 and V is TRBV12-5; D gene uncertain. This CDR3 contains 12 residues. With 6 bases removed from V and 5 bases from J, the gap between germline ends came to 7 bases. The germline V gene encodes CDR1 LGHNT and CDR2 FRNRAP.

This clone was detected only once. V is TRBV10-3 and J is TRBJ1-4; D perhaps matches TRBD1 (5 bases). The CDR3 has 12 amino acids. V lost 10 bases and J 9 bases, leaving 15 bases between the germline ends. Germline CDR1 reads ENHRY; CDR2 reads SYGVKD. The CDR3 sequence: CATGSISKKLFF. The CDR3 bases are TGTGCCACAGGGTCAATATCAAAAAAACTGTTTTTT.

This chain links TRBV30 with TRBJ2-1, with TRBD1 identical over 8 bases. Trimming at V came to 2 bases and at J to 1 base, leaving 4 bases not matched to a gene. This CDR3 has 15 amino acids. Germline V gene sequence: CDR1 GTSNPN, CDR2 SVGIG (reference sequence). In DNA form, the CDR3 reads TGTGCCTGGAGTTTCTGGACAGGGTCCTACAATGAGCAGTTCTTC. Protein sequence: CAWSFWTGSYNEQFF.

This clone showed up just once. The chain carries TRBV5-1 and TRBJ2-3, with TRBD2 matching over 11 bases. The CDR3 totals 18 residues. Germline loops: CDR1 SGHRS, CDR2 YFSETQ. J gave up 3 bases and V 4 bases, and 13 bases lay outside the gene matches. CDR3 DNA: TGCGCCAGCAGCCTGGGAGGGAGTAGCGGGGGGGCTACAGATACGCAGTATTTT. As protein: CASSLGGSSGGATDTQYF. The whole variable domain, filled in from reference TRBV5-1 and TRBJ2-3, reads KAGVTQTPRYLIKTRGQQVTLSCSPISGHRSVSWYQQTPGQGLQFLFEYFSETQRNKGNFPGRFSGRQFSNSRSEMNVSTLELGDSALYLCASSLGGSSGGATDTQYFGPGTRLTVL.

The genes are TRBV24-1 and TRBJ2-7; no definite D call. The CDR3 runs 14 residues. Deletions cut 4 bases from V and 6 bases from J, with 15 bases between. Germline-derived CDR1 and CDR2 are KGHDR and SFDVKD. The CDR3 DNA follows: TGTGCCACCAGTGACCGCGGTTCGGCCCTCGAGCAGTACGTC. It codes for CATSDRGSALEQYV.

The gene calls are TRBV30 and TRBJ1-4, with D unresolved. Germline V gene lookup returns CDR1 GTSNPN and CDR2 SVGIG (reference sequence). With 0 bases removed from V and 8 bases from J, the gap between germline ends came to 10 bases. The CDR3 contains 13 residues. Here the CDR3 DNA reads TGTGCCTGGAGTGTACTAAATAAAGAAAAACTGTTTTTT. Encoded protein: CAWSVLNKEKLFF.

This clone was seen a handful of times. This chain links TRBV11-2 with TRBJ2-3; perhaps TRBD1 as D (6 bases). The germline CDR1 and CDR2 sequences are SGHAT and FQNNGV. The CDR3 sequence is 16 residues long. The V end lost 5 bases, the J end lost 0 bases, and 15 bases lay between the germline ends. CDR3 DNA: TGTGCCAGCAGCCCGCACAGGGCGTCTAGCACAGATACGCAGTATTTT. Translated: CASSPHRASSTDTQYF.

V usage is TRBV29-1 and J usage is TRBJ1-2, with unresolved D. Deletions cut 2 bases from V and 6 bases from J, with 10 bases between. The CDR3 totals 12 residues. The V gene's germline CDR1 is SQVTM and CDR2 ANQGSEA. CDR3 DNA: TGCAGCGTTGAATACGCCCCAGATGGCTACACCTTC. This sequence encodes CSVEYAPDGYTF.

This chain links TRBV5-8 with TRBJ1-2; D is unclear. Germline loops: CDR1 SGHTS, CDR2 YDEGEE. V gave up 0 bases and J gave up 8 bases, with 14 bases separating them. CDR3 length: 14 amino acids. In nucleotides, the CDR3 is TGTGCCAGCAGCTTGGTCTCTTTCGGAGAGGGCTACACCTTC. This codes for CASSLVSFGEGYTF. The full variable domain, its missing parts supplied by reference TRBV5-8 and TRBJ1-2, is EAGVTQSPTHLIKTRGQQATLRCSPISGHTSVYWYQQALGLGLQFLLWYDEGEERNRGNFPPRFSGRQFPNYSSELNVNALELEDSALYLCASSLVSFGEGYTFGSGTRLTVV.

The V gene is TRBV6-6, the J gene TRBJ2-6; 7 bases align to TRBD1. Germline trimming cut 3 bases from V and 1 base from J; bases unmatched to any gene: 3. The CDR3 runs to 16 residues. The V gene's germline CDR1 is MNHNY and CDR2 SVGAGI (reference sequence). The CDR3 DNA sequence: TGTGCCAGCAGTTATGTGACAGGGTCTGGGGCCAACGTCCTGACTTTC. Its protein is CASSYVTGSGANVLTF.

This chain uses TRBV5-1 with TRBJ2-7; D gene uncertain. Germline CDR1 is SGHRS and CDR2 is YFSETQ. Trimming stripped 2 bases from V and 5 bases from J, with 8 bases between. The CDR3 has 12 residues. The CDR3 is CASSFLSDEQYF. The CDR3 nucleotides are TGCGCCAGCAGCTTCTTATCAGACGAGCAGTACTTC.

The CDR3 loop reads CASSFRGRVAGNTIYF. CDR3 nucleotides: TGTGCCAGCAGCTTTAGGGGGCGGGTGGCTGGAAACACCATATATTTT. This chain uses TRBV5-8 with TRBJ1-3; 7 bases align to TRBD1. CDR1 is SGHTS, CDR2 YDEGEE, per germline. Trimming cost V 2 bases and J 2 bases; bases outside gene matches: 7. The CDR3 is 16 residues long.

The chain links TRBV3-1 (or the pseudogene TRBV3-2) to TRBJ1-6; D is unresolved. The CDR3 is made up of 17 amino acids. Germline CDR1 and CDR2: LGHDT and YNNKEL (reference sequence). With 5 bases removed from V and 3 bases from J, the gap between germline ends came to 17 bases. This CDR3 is CASSSPSSGIYNSPLHF. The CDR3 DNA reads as TGTGCCAGCAGCTCCCCATCTTCAGGTATCTATAATTCACCCCTCCACTTT.

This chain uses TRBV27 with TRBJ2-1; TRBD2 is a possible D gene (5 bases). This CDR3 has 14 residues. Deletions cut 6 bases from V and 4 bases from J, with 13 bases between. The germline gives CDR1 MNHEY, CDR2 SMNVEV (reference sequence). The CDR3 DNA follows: TGTGCCAGCAGGACGAGGGTAGAGTACAATGAGCAGTTCTTC. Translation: CASRTRVEYNEQFF.

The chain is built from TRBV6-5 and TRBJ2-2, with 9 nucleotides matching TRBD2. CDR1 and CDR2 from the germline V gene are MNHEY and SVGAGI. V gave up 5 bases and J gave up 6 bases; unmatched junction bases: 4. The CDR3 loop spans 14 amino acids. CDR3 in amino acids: CASSPGTSPGELFF. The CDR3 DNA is TGTGCCAGCAGTCCCGGGACTAGCCCCGGGGAGCTGTTTTTT.

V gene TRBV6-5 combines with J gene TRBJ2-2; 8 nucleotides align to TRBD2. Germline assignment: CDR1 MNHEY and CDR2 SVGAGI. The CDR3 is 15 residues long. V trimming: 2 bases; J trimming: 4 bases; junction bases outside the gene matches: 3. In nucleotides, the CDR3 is TGTGCCAGCAGTTACAAGCGGGGGCGCACCGGGGAGCTGTTTTTT. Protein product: CASSYKRGRTGELFF.

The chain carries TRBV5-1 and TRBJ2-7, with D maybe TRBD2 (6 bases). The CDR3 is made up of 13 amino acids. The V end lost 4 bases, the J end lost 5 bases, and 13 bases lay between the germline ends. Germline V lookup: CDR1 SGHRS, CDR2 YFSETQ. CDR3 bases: TGCGCCAGCAGCCGGGGACTTGCCGACGAGCAGTACTTC. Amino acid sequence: CASSRGLADEQYF.

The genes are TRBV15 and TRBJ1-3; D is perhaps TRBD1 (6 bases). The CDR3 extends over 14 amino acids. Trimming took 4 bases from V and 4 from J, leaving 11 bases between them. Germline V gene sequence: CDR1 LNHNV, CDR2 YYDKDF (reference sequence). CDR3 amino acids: CATSTGGVGNTIYF. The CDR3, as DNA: TGTGCCACCAGCACGGGGGGCGTGGGAAACACCATATATTTT. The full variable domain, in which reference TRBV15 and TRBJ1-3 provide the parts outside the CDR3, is DAMVIQNPRYQVTQFGKPVTLSCSQTLNHNVMYWYQQKSSQAPKLLFHYYDKDFNNEADTPDNFQSRRPNTSFCFLDIRSPGLGDTAMYLCATSTGGVGNTIYFGEGSWLTVV.

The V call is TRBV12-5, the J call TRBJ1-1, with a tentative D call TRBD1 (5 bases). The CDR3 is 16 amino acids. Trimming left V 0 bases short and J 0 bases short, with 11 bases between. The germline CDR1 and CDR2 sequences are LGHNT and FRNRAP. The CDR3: CASGLVQAFLNTEAFF. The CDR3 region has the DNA TGTGCTAGTGGTTTGGTACAGGCATTTTTGAACACTGAAGCTTTCTTT.

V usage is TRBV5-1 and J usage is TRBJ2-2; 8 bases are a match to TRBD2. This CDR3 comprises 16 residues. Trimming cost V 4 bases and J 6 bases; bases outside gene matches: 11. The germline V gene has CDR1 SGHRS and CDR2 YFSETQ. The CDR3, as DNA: TGCGCCAGCAGCACGGGACTAGTGGGTTCTGCCGGGGAGCTGTTTTTT. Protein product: CASSTGLVGSAGELFF.

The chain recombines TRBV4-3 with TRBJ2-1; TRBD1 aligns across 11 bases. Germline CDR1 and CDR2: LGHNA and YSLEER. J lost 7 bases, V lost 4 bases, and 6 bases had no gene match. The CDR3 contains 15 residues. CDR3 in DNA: TGCGCCAGCAGCCCCGGGACAGGGGGTGGGAATGAGCAGTTCTTC. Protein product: CASSPGTGGGNEQFF.

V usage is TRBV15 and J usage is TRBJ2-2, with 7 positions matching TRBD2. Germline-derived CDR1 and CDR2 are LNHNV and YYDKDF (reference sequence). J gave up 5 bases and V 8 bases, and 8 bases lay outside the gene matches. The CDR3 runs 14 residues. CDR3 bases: TGTGCCACCGTGACGGGGGGAAAAACCGGGGAGCTGTTTTTT. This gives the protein CATVTGGKTGELFF.

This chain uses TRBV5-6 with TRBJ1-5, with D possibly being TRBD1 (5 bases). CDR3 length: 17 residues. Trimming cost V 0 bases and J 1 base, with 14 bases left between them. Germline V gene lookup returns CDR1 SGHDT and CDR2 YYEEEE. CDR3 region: CASSLARGVSSNQPQHF. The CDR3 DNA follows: TGTGCCAGCAGCTTGGCCCGGGGGGTATCGAGCAATCAGCCCCAGCATTTT.

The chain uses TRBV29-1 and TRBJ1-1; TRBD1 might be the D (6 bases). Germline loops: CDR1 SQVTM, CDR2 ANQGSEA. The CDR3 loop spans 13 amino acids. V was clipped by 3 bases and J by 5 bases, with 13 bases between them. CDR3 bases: TGCAGCGTTGATCGGGAGGGGGGGACTGAAGCTTTCTTT. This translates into CSVDREGGTEAFF.

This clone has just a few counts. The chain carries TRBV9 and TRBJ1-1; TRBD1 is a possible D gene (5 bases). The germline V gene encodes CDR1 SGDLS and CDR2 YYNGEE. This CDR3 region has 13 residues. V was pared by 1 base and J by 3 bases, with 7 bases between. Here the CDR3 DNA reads TGTGCCAGCAGCGTAAAAGGGGACACTGAAGCTTTCTTT. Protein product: CASSVKGDTEAFF.